The entry that follows covers one TCR beta chain sequence. The antigen is not known. This sample was taken from a study of identifying expanded T cells in peripheral blood. Overall study findings and caveats: Variance in clone template counts between approximately two-week samples significantly increased with total template count across all healthy donors.

No infections or other immune events were documented during collection. Generated by immunoSEQ multiplex PCR, the TCRdb table keeps only in-frame clones and is missing some. Seen here are over 100,000 clones, about 87% observed once, and the top ten hold 11% to 15%. This clonotype was obtained from a person between 18 and 75 years old in good health. The sample was blood.

The DNA of the CDR3 is TGTGCCAGCAGCGACACAGGGATTACCGGGGAGCTGTTTTTT. It is translated as CASSDTGITGELFF. The V gene is TRBV7-9, the J gene TRBJ2-2, with D tentatively TRBD1 (6 bases). Between the trimmed V and J ends, which lost 5 bases and 5 bases, there was a span of 12 bases. The V gene's germline CDR1 is SEHNR and CDR2 FQNEAQ (reference sequence). The CDR3 length is 14 residues.